This T cell receptor beta chain appears in the sequencing data of a study of CD8+ T cells in alopecia areata. Findings and limits, study-wide: Scalp samples also yield sequences from resident alphabeta T cells of normal skin. Patients displayed less clarity in TCR sharing than mice, a finding possibly related to HLA. Lesional scalp, especially alopecia totalis/universalis, showed higher clonality than normal scalp.

The length of the CDR3 is 15 residues. Per germline, CDR1 MNHEY and CDR2 SVGAGI. V was clipped by 0 bases and J by 4 bases, with 13 bases between them. Sorting of CD4+ cells into CD25+CD127- cells was performed for roughly five patients. Individuals with alopecia areata gave both lesional scalp punch biopsies and peripheral blood for collection. Sequencing templates came from extracted RNA that was reverse transcribed into cDNA. TCRdb's copy holds only in-frame clones and misses some; the assay was immunoSEQ multiplex PCR. Among about 20,000 clones listed, less than 70% were seen once. Of note for this clone: The antigen remains undetermined.

The sequence came from a human donor with alopecia areata. This sequence joins TRBV6-5 and TRBJ2-7; D possibly uses TRBD1 or TRBD2 (5 bases each). The source material was CD4+ Tregs sorted from blood. The CDR3 here is CASSYSIGERYEQYF. DNA for the CDR3: TGTGCCAGCAGTTACTCGATAGGGGAGCGGTACGAGCAGTACTTC.